The 30 T cell receptor beta chains below come from one sample, sequenced in a study of blood T cell repertoires in COVID-19 (dated by TCRdb to 2018 to 2021). The library relied on the immunoSEQ multiplex PCR assay. This immuneACCESS table, as held by TCRdb, lists in-frame sequences with V and J called but not all clones. Of the missing ones, under half trace to an unresolved V gene in checked studies; the others have no known cause. The sample data list about 72,000 clones, and roughly 90% of these were observed just once. The ten largest make up 8% to 10% of the sample. The sample was peripheral blood. The receptors stem from a human donor in a cohort sampled during active COVID-19.

As for this clone: The sample holds other DNA sequences that translate to the same CDR3. The J gene is TRBJ2-7, the V gene TRBV18; no reliable D call. This CDR3 spans 12 amino acids. Germline CDR1 reads KGHSH; CDR2 reads LQKENI. Between the trimmed V and J ends, which lost 4 bases and 0 bases, there was a span of 4 bases. Written as DNA, the CDR3 is TGTGCCAGCTCACTTAGCTCCTACGAGCAGTACTTC. Protein sequence: CASSLSSYEQYF. Complete variable domain (other parts from reference TRBV18 and TRBJ2-7): NAGVMQNPRHLVRRRGQEARLRCSPMKGHSHVYWYRQLPEEGLKFMVYLQKENIIDESGMPKERFSAEFPKEGPSILRIQQVVRGDSAAYFCASSLSSYEQYFGPGTRLTVT.

V usage is TRBV4-3 and J usage is TRBJ2-1; 9 nucleotides agree with TRBD2. Trimming cost V 0 bases and J 5 bases; bases outside gene matches: 8. There are 17 residues in the CDR3. Germline CDR1 LGHNA, CDR2 YSLEER. The CDR3 bases are TGCGCCAGCAGCCAAGATGGTTTGCGGGAGGGGGACAATGAGCAGTTCTTC. Translated: CASSQDGLREGDNEQFF.

V gene TRBV15 combines with J gene TRBJ2-2, with a weak D call TRBD2 (5 bases). Trimming took off 0 bases at V and 2 bases at J, with 10 bases between the two ends. Germline V gene sequence: CDR1 LNHNV, CDR2 YYDKDF (reference sequence). The CDR3 has 16 residues. The CDR3 spells CATSRDRADNTGELFF. The CDR3 coding sequence is TGTGCCACCAGCAGAGATCGAGCGGACAACACCGGGGAGCTGTTTTTT.

V and J are TRBV21-1 and TRBJ1-2; the table names TRBD1, a call not compared with the DNA. TRBV21-1 is termed a pseudogene. CDR3 length equals 14 residues. DNA for the CDR3: TGTGCCAGCAGCAGAGGGACAGGGGAGGACGGCTACACCTTC. This sequence encodes CASSRGTGEDGYTF.

The rearrangement joins TRBV19 to TRBJ2-3; the match to TRBD2 covers 10 bases. Per the germline V gene, CDR1 is LNHDA and CDR2 is SQIVND (reference sequence). The CDR3 length is 15 residues. J lost 1 base, V lost 7 bases, and 5 bases had no gene match. The CDR3, as DNA: TGTGCCAGTAACCCGCTAGCGGGGGGCACAGATACGCAGTATTTT. Protein sequence: CASNPLAGGTDTQYF.

The gene calls are TRBV27 and TRBJ2-5; D remains ambiguous. The CDR3 loop spans 14 amino acids. Deletions cut 8 bases from V and 5 bases from J, with 18 bases between. Per the germline V gene, CDR1 is MNHEY and CDR2 is SMNVEV (reference sequence). The CDR3 DNA reads as TGTGCCAGCTCCTTCTCCAACTCGAAGGAGACCCAGTACTTC. Its translation is CASSFSNSKETQYF.

The V call is TRBV9, the J call TRBJ1-5; TRBD1 aligns across 7 bases. V lost 1 base and J lost 0; bases outside the gene matches: 1. The CDR3 consists of 15 residues. Germline V gene data show CDR1 as SGDLS and CDR2 as YYNGEE. This CDR3 reads CASSVTGDSNQPQHF. As DNA, the CDR3 is TGTGCCAGCAGCGTAACAGGGGATAGCAATCAGCCCCAGCATTTT.

The rearrangement links TRBV28 to TRBJ2-7; D might be TRBD2 (7 bases). The CDR3 sequence is 16 residues long. Trimming removed 5 bases from V and 2 bases from J, with 19 bases in between. Germline V gene sequence: CDR1 MDHEN, CDR2 SYDVKM. CDR3 amino acids: CASSVGGGYTPYEQYF. The DNA of the CDR3 is TGTGCCAGCAGTGTGGGGGGGGGCTATACCCCCTACGAGCAGTACTTC.

This clone rates as medium-sized. J is TRBJ2-3 and V is TRBV12-3 or TRBV12-4, with a possible D match to TRBD2 (5 bases). The CDR3 sequence is 13 residues long. V shed 10 bases and J shed 2 bases, with 13 bases lying between them. CDR3: CATADFYTDTQYF. DNA for the CDR3: TGTGCCACCGCGGACTTTTACACAGATACGCAGTATTTT.

The chain is built from TRBV4-3 and TRBJ2-1, with 12 bases aligning to TRBD2. V was pared by 3 bases and J by 4 bases, with 10 bases of the junction left unmatched. CDR1 is LGHNA and CDR2 is YSLEER in the germline V gene. The CDR3 contains 18 residues. CDR3 sequence (DNA): TGCGCCAGCAGCCAGGATCGTTCTAGCGGGAGGGTATACAATGAGCAGTTCTTC. Residues: CASSQDRSSGRVYNEQFF.

The gene calls are TRBV19 and TRBJ2-3, with 9 bases that match TRBD1. This CDR3 is 13 amino acids long. V lost 7 bases to trimming and J lost 4 bases; unmatched junction nucleotides: 3. Germline V CDR1 and CDR2: LNHDA, SQIVND (reference sequence). CDR3 in DNA: TGTGCCAGTACACAGGGGGCGGCAGATACGCAGTATTTT. This codes for CASTQGAADTQYF.

The J gene is TRBJ2-2, the V gene TRBV19, with 10 bases matching TRBD1. The CDR3 covers 15 residues. The junction had 8 bases not matched to a gene; V was cut back by 9 bases and J by 4 bases. Germline CDR1 and CDR2: LNHDA and SQIVND (reference sequence). DNA for the CDR3: TGTGCCAGCGCATCGACAGGGGGCGGCACCGGGGAGCTGTTTTTT. The encoded protein is CASASTGGGTGELFF.

The chain carries TRBV2 and TRBJ2-7, with 11 bases fitting TRBD1. Losses at the gene ends were 10 bases for V and 7 bases for J; bases not matched to a gene: 6. CDR3 size: 12 residues. Germline CDR1 and CDR2: SNHLY and FYNNEI. CDR3 sequence: CATGDRGREQYF. The CDR3 DNA is TGTGCCACCGGGGACAGGGGGAGGGAGCAGTACTTC.

This sequence joins TRBV6-2 or TRBV6-3 and TRBJ2-7; possible D gene TRBD2, 6 bases. V lost 4 bases and J 0 bases, leaving 10 bases between the germline ends. CDR1 MNHEY and CDR2 SVGEGT come from the germline V gene. The CDR3 is 14 residues long. CDR3 sequence reads: CASSWRGSSYEQYF. The CDR3 DNA is TGTGCCAGCAGTTGGCGGGGAAGCTCCTACGAGCAGTACTTC.

The V gene is TRBV12-5, the J gene TRBJ1-1, with a tentative D call TRBD1 (5 bases). Germline V gene lookup returns CDR1 LGHNT and CDR2 FRNRAP. The V end was cut by 0 bases, the J end by 3 bases, with 14 bases between. This CDR3 is 16 amino acids long. The CDR3 sequence is CASGLVWGGGDTEAFF. The CDR3 coding sequence is TGTGCTAGTGGTTTGGTATGGGGCGGTGGGGACACTGAAGCTTTCTTT.

The gene calls are TRBV27 and TRBJ2-1; TRBD1 might be the D (7 bases). The length of the CDR3 is 14 residues. V shed 0 bases and J shed 6 bases, with 9 bases lying between them. Germline V gene lookup returns CDR1 MNHEY and CDR2 SMNVEV (reference sequence). CDR3 in amino acids: CASSLSQGGNEQFF. The CDR3 DNA reads TGTGCCAGCAGTTTATCCCAGGGGGGCAATGAGCAGTTCTTC.

This chain uses TRBV6-2 or TRBV6-3 with TRBJ2-5; 12 bases agree with TRBD2. The CDR3 consists of 15 residues. Germline lookup yields CDR1 MNHEY and CDR2 SVGEGT. The J segment lost 5 bases and the V segment lost 6 bases, leaving 7 bases of the junction unmatched. The CDR3 DNA follows: TGTGCCAGCAGCCAGACTAGCGGGAGTTGGGAGACCCAGTACTTC. Protein sequence: CASSQTSGSWETQYF.

The J gene is TRBJ2-4, the V gene TRBV2; no reliable D call. V shed 8 bases and J shed 0 bases, with 14 bases lying between them. This CDR3 has 15 residues. Germline loops: CDR1 SNHLY, CDR2 FYNNEI. In nucleotides, the CDR3 is TGTGCCAGCGCTCTGCAGACTCTAGCCAAAAACATTCAGTACTTC. As protein: CASALQTLAKNIQYF. Full variable domain (outside the CDR3, taken from reference TRBV2 and TRBJ2-4): EPEVTQTPSHQVTQMGQEVILRCVPISNHLYFYWYRQILGQKVEFLVSFYNNEISEKSEIFDDQFSVERPDGSNFTLKIRSTKLEDSAMYFCASALQTLAKNIQYFGAGTRLSVL.

The genes are TRBV6-2 or TRBV6-3 and TRBJ2-1; 7 bases line up with TRBD1. In germline, CDR1 is MNHEY, CDR2 SVGEGT. The CDR3 length is 11 residues. Trimming took 4 bases from V and 13 from J; bases not matched to a gene: 4. The CDR3 DNA reads TGTGCCAGCAGTTCAGGGGGAACACAGTTCTTC. It yields the protein CASSSGGTQFF.

The genes are TRBV4-1 and TRBJ2-2, with TRBD2 matching 8 bases. The trim removed 3 bases at V and 2 bases at J, leaving 2 bases unmatched. The germline CDR1 and CDR2 sequences are MGHRA and YSYEKL. The CDR3 has 15 residues. Written as DNA, the CDR3 is TGCGCCAGCAGCCAGAGCGGGGGAAACACCGGGGAGCTGTTTTTT. As protein: CASSQSGGNTGELFF.

The chain employs TRBV29-1 and TRBJ2-5; 7 bases map to TRBD1. The CDR3 is 12 amino acids. CDR1 and CDR2 (germline): SQVTM, ANQGSEA. J gave up 4 bases and V 6 bases, and 5 bases lay outside the gene matches. The CDR3 DNA is TGCAGCGTCCGACAGGGTATAGAGACCCAGTACTTC. Protein: CSVRQGIETQYF.

The chain uses TRBV30 and TRBJ2-7; tentative D call: TRBD1 (6 bases). Trimming removed 4 bases from V and 1 base from J, with 14 bases in between. The CDR3 contains 14 residues. Germline V lookup: CDR1 GTSNPN, CDR2 SVGIG (reference sequence). In DNA, the CDR3 is TGTGCCTGGACGACCAGGGGTCGTTCCTACGAGCAGTACTTC. Residues: CAWTTRGRSYEQYF.

The rearrangement uses TRBV7-2 and TRBJ2-7; the match to TRBD1 covers 7 bases. This CDR3 is built from 11 residues. J gave up 8 bases and V 6 bases, and 4 bases lay outside the gene matches. Germline CDR1 reads SGHTA; CDR2 reads FQGNSA. The CDR3 sequence is CASRQQGKQYF. The CDR3 region has the DNA TGTGCCAGCAGACAACAGGGGAAGCAGTACTTC. Supplemented by reference TRBV7-2 and TRBJ2-7, the full variable domain reads GAGVSQSPSNKVTEKGKDVELRCDPISGHTALYWYRQSLGQGLEFLIYFQGNSAPDKSGLPSDRFSAERTGGSVSTLTIQRTQQEDSAVYLCASRQQGKQYFGPGTRLTVT.

The chain links TRBV28 to TRBJ2-1; D is undetermined. Trimming shortened V by 5 bases and J by 1 base, and 15 bases separated the two germline ends. The germline V gene has CDR1 MDHEN and CDR2 SYDVKM. This CDR3 region has 16 residues. The CDR3: CASSLAAMGSYNEQFF. CDR3 in DNA: TGTGCCAGCAGTCTTGCGGCAATGGGTTCCTACAATGAGCAGTTCTTC.

The CDR3 nucleotides read TGTGCCAGCAGCTTGAGGGGACAGGGTAACAATGAGCAGTTCTTC. Translating gives CASSLRGQGNNEQFF. The genes are TRBV5-5 and TRBJ2-1; the match to TRBD1 covers 9 bases. Trimming took 1 base from V and 5 from J; bases not matched to a gene: 4. In germline, CDR1 is SGHKS, CDR2 YYEKEE (reference sequence). The CDR3 has 15 amino acids.

This clone was picked up a small number of times. The rearrangement uses TRBV20-1 and TRBJ2-3, with D perhaps TRBD2 (6 bases). The germline V gene has CDR1 DFQATT and CDR2 SNEGSKA (reference sequence). The CDR3 is made up of 14 amino acids. Trimming stripped 3 bases from V and 5 bases from J, with 15 bases between. CDR3 in amino acids: CSASWAGLGDTQYF. The CDR3 coding sequence is TGCAGTGCTAGTTGGGCGGGATTGGGAGATACGCAGTATTTT.

The genes are TRBV5-6 and TRBJ1-1, with 8 nucleotides matching TRBD1. From germline, CDR1 is SGHDT and CDR2 YYEEEE. The length of the CDR3 is 13 residues. Trimming removed 3 bases from V and 6 bases from J; junction bases left unmatched: 4. CDR3 amino acids: CASSWTGSAEAFF. The CDR3 DNA is TGTGCCAGCAGCTGGACAGGGTCTGCTGAAGCTTTCTTT.

The rearrangement joins TRBV5-4 to TRBJ2-7; D possibly corresponds to TRBD1 (5 bases). The CDR3 has 14 residues. Germline V gene sequence: CDR1 SGHNT, CDR2 YYREEE (reference sequence). V shed 0 bases and J shed 2 bases, with 9 bases lying between them. This CDR3 reads CASSLGGRAYEQYF. CDR3 in DNA: TGTGCCAGCAGCTTGGGAGGCAGGGCCTACGAGCAGTACTTC.

The chain is built from TRBV11-1 and TRBJ2-7; 8 bases are a match to TRBD1. The CDR3 spans 13 residues. Germline V CDR1 and CDR2: SGHAT, FQDESV (reference sequence). Trimming cost V 4 bases and J 6 bases; bases outside gene matches: 5. The DNA for the CDR3 is TGTGCCAGCAGCTGGACCGACAGGGGCGAGCAGTACTTC. Translation gives CASSWTDRGEQYF.

The genes are TRBV11-2 and TRBJ2-1; 9 bases are shared with TRBD2. CDR1 and CDR2 (germline): SGHAT, FQNNGV. V was clipped by 6 bases and J by 4 bases; unmatched bases: 7. The length of the CDR3 is 15 residues. The CDR3 coding sequence is TGTGCCAGCAGGCGCGGGAGGGCCGGGTACAATGAGCAGTTCTTC. Protein product: CASRRGRAGYNEQFF. Supplemented by reference TRBV11-2 and TRBJ2-1, the full variable domain reads EAGVAQSPRYKIIEKRQSVAFWCNPISGHATLYWYQQILGQGPKLLIQFQNNGVVDDSQLPKDRFSAERLKGVDSTLKIQPAKLEDSAVYLCASRRGRAGYNEQFFGPGTRLTVL.